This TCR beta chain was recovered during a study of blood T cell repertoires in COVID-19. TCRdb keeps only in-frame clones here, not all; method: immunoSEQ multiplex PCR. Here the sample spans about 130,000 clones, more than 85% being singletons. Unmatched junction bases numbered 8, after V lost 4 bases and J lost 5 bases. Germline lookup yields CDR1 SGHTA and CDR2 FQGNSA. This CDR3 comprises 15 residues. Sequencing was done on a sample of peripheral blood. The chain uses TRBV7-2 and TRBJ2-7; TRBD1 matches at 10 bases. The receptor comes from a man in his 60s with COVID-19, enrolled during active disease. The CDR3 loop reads CASSSRQGASDEQYF. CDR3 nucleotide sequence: TGTGCCAGCAGCTCCCGACAGGGGGCGAGCGACGAGCAGTACTTC.